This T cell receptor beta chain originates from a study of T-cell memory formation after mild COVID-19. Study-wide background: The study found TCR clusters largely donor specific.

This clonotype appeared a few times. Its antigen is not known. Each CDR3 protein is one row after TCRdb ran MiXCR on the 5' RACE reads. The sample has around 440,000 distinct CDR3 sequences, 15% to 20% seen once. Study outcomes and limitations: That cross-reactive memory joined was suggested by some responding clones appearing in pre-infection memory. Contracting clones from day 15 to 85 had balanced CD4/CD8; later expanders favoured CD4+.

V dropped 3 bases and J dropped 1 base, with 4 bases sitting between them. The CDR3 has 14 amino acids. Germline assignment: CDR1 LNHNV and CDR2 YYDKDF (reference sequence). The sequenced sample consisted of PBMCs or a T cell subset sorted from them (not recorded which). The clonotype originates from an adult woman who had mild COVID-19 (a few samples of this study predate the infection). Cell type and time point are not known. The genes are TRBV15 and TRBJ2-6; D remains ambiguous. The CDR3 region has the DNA TGTGCCACCAGCAGGGATTCTGGGGCCAACGTCCTGACTTTC. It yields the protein CATSRDSGANVLTF.